Presented here are 23 T cell receptor beta chains from one specimen sequenced in a study of T cells in Graves' hyperthyroidism and ophthalmopathy. TCR beta CDR3 regions were amplified from RNA. Using the HTBI primer set, a first-round RT-PCR was run on the TCR CDR3. One entry per CDR3 protein, called by TCRdb with MiXCR from the multiplex PCR reads. This table has roughly 100,000 distinct CDR3 sequences, roughly 37% appearing once. The sequenced sample was peripheral blood or thyroid tissue (not recorded which). These receptor sequences come from a woman aged 25 to 39 with Graves' hyperthyroidism.

The chain couples TRBV10-2 to TRBJ2-7; 10 bases are shared with TRBD2. The V gene end was trimmed by 2 bases and the J gene end by 5 bases; junction bases not matched to a gene: 9. The germline V gene encodes CDR1 WSHSY and CDR2 SAAADI. The CDR3 spans 16 residues. The CDR3 DNA reads as TGCGCCAGCAGTGAGACTAGCGGGACTAGGGGTAACGAGCAGTACTTC. It translates to CASSETSGTRGNEQYF.

This clonotype has a count of ten or more. This rearrangement joins TRBV19 to TRBJ2-2; 7 bases line up with TRBD1. Germline CDR1 reads LNHDA; CDR2 reads SQIVND (reference sequence). With V trimmed by 7 bases and J by 6 bases, 8 bases remained unmatched. This CDR3 is built from 14 residues. This chain's CDR3 is CASTRTGTPGELFF. In DNA form, the CDR3 reads TGTGCCAGTACCCGGACAGGAACCCCCGGGGAGCTGTTTTTT.

The gene calls are TRBV7-2 and TRBJ2-3; no clear D. Trimming took off 1 base at V and 11 bases at J, with 22 bases between the two ends. The CDR3 loop spans 16 amino acids. Germline V gene lookup returns CDR1 SGHTA and CDR2 FQGNSA. CDR3 nucleotides: TGTGCCAGCAGCTTAGGGACCTACCGACGCACAGATGTGCAGTATTTT. Its translation: CASSLGTYRRTDVQYF.

Remarks on this clonotype: Sequence at one end of the junction differs from germline and may be a read error. The chain uses TRBV9 and TRBJ1-1; D not resolved. Germline V gene data show CDR1 as SGDLS and CDR2 as YYNGEE. The CDR3 contains 13 residues. This CDR3 is CASSQYLDPEASF. The CDR3, as DNA: TGTGCCAGCAGCCAATATTTGGATCCTGAAGCTTCCTTT.

The chain joins TRBV6-5 to TRBJ1-5, with 7 bases aligning to TRBD1. This CDR3 region has 20 residues. The V gene's germline CDR1 is MNHEY and CDR2 SVGAGI. With V trimmed by 4 bases and J by 0 bases, 18 bases remained unmatched. The chain's CDR3 is CASSLWLWWDRPHSNQPQHF. CDR3 nucleotide sequence: TGTGCCAGCAGTTTATGGCTCTGGTGGGACAGACCCCATAGCAATCAGCCCCAGCATTTT.

The chain uses TRBV7-8 and TRBJ2-7, with D maybe TRBD2 (10 bases). CDR3 length: 16 residues. Germline CDR1 is SGHVS and CDR2 is FQNEAQ. Trimming shortened V by 5 bases and J by 1 base, and 18 bases separated the two germline ends. The chain's CDR3 is CASSRTSGTGSYEQYF. The CDR3 bases are TGTGCCAGCAGCAGAACTAGCGGGACAGGGTCCTACGAGCAGTACTTC.

In this sample, this clonotype turned up many times. For the CDR3, the DNA is TGTGCCAGCTCACCGAGACAGCAAGAGACCCAGTACTTC. It translates to CASSPRQQETQYF. V and J are TRBV18 and TRBJ2-5; TRBD1 is a possible D gene (5 bases). V gave up 3 bases and J gave up 2 bases, with 7 bases separating them. Per the germline V gene, CDR1 is KGHSH and CDR2 is LQKENI. The CDR3 sequence is 13 residues long.

The sample holds many counts of this clonotype. V usage is TRBV5-1 and J usage is TRBJ2-6; D gene unclear. Germline CDR1 is SGHRS and CDR2 is YFSETQ. CDR3 length equals 20 residues. V shed 1 base and J shed 0 bases, with 20 bases lying between them. The CDR3 DNA is TGCGCCAGCAGCTTGAAGTTAAGGTTGACTTCCCCCTCTGGGGCCAACGTCCTGACTTTC. This encodes CASSLKLRLTSPSGANVLTF.

The chain uses TRBV7-9 and TRBJ1-1, with D perhaps matching TRBD1 (5 bases). The germline V and J ends were trimmed by 5 bases and 5 bases, with 15 bases remaining between them. This CDR3 spans 14 amino acids. The germline V gene has CDR1 SEHNR and CDR2 FQNEAQ (reference sequence). CDR3 sequence: CASSPRWGGTEAFF. The CDR3 DNA is TGTGCCAGCAGCCCCCGGTGGGGGGGAACTGAAGCTTTCTTT. Based on the CDR3 plus reference TRBV7-9 and TRBJ1-1, the full variable domain is DTGVSQNPRHKITKRGQNVTFRCDPISEHNRLYWYRQTLGQGPEFLTYFQNEAQLEKSRLLSDRFSAERPKGSFSTLEIQRTEQGDSAMYLCASSPRWGGTEAFFGQGTRLTVV.

The V call is TRBV2, the J call TRBJ1-1; D possibly corresponds to TRBD1 (6 bases). Trimming took off 7 bases at V and 7 bases at J, with 13 bases between the two ends. Germline-derived CDR1 and CDR2 are SNHLY and FYNNEI. The CDR3 sequence is 12 residues long. The CDR3 region is CASKERGDEAFF. CDR3 sequence (DNA): TGTGCCAGCAAGGAGAGGGGGGATGAAGCTTTCTTT.

This clonotype showed up many times. This chain links TRBV3-1 with TRBJ1-2, with D maybe TRBD1 (6 bases). This CDR3 comprises 14 residues. The germline V gene encodes CDR1 LGHDT and CDR2 YNNKEL (reference sequence). V was clipped by 4 bases and J by 7 bases, with 16 bases between them. DNA for the CDR3: TGTGCCAGCAGCCCAGTCCCAGGGGAGACTGGCTACACCTTC. Protein: CASSPVPGETGYTF. Complete variable domain (other parts from reference TRBV3-1 and TRBJ1-2): DTAVSQTPKYLVTQMGNDKSIKCEQNLGHDTMYWYKQDSKKFLKIMFSYNNKELIINETVPNRFSPKSPDKAHLNLHINSLELGDSAVYFCASSPVPGETGYTFGSGTRLTVV.

This clonotype has a count of ten or more. V gene TRBV19 combines with J gene TRBJ1-4; TRBD1 matches 7 bases. Germline V gene lookup returns CDR1 LNHDA and CDR2 SQIVND (reference sequence). CDR3 size: 14 residues. V shed 3 bases and J 8 bases; nucleotides not matched to a gene: 6. Here the CDR3 DNA reads TGTGCCAGTAGTATCTTCGGACAGGACGAAAAACTGTTTTTT. Translated, it gives CASSIFGQDEKLFF.

The chain recombines TRBV7-9 with TRBJ2-7; 10 positions agree with TRBD2. The CDR3 is made up of 15 amino acids. Trimming cost V 5 bases and J 5 bases; bases outside gene matches: 9. Germline loops: CDR1 SEHNR, CDR2 FQNEAQ (reference sequence). For the CDR3, the DNA is TGTGCCAGCAGCCAAGAGCCTAGCGGGAGTGACGAGCAGTACTTC. Translation gives CASSQEPSGSDEQYF.

Many counts were recorded for this clonotype. The V call is TRBV6-6, the J call TRBJ2-6, with D unresolved. The germline CDR1 and CDR2 sequences are MNHNY and SVGAGI (reference sequence). Trimming left V 5 bases short and J 2 bases short, with 13 bases between. This CDR3 region has 16 residues. CDR3 region: CASSPIQNTGANVLTF. The DNA of the CDR3 is TGTGCCAGCAGTCCAATACAAAATACTGGGGCCAACGTCCTGACTTTC.

This clonotype has a count of ten or more. V usage is TRBV5-1 and J usage is TRBJ2-7; D unclear. V was pared by 3 bases and J by 1 base, with 11 bases between. CDR1 is SGHRS and CDR2 is YFSETQ in the germline V gene. The CDR3 is made up of 14 amino acids. In DNA, the CDR3 is TGCGCCAGCAGCTCCCGGACCGCGTCCTACGAGCAGTACTTC. Translated, it gives CASSSRTASYEQYF. The complete variable domain, with remaining parts taken from reference TRBV5-1 and TRBJ2-7, reads KAGVTQTPRYLIKTRGQQVTLSCSPISGHRSVSWYQQTPGQGLQFLFEYFSETQRNKGNFPGRFSGRQFSNSRSEMNVSTLELGDSALYLCASSSRTASYEQYFGPGTRLTVT.

This clonotype was counted at least ten times. The J gene is TRBJ1-4, the V gene TRBV28, with D uncertain. The CDR3 totals 17 residues. CDR1 and CDR2 (germline): MDHEN, SYDVKM. V lost 4 bases to trimming and J lost 0 bases, with 15 bases between them. This CDR3 is CASSSSLDGATNEKLFF. CDR3 coding DNA: TGTGCCAGCAGTTCCTCTCTCGACGGGGCAACTAATGAAAAACTGTTTTTT.

This clonotype has ten or more counts. This chain uses TRBV25-1 with TRBJ2-2; 7 bases are shared with TRBD1. The J segment lost 0 bases and the V segment lost 1 base, leaving 8 bases of the junction unmatched. This CDR3 region has 18 residues. Germline CDR1 MGHDK, CDR2 SYGVNS. The CDR3 region is CASSELTSDRANTGELFF. CDR3 in DNA: TGTGCCAGCAGTGAATTAACCTCTGACAGGGCGAACACCGGGGAGCTGTTTTTT.

Notes on this clonotype: One base away lies a much larger clone, so this may be a sequencing read error. This chain links TRBV20-1 with TRBJ2-3; the match to TRBD2 covers 7 bases. Germline V lookup: CDR1 DFQATT, CDR2 SNEGSKA (reference sequence). V trimming: 1 base; J trimming: 4 bases; junction bases outside the gene matches: 11. The CDR3 sequence is 16 residues long. The CDR3 protein is CSARGRAGVVADTQYF. CDR3 sequence (DNA): TGCAGTGCTAGAGGTCGGGCGGGAGTTGTCGCAGATACGCAGTATTTT.

This clonotype was seen many times. The chain combines TRBV28 with TRBJ2-2; 7 bases map to TRBD2. V lost 5 bases and J lost 4; bases outside the gene matches: 13. This CDR3 spans 17 amino acids. The V gene's germline CDR1 is MDHEN and CDR2 SYDVKM. The CDR3 region has the DNA TGTGCCAGCAGTCGTCGCAGGGCGGGAGCGGGCACCGGGGAGCTGTTTTTT. Translating gives CASSRRRAGAGTGELFF. Full variable domain (remainder filled in from reference TRBV28 and TRBJ2-2): DVKVTQSSRYLVKRTGEKVFLECVQDMDHENMFWYRQDPGLGLRLIYFSYDVKMKEKGDIPEGYSVSREKKERFSLILESASTNQTSMYLCASSRRRAGAGTGELFFGEGSRLTVL.

Details on this clonotype: Just one base apart from a much larger clone, this may be a read error. The V gene is TRBV5-4, the J gene TRBJ2-3; D remains ambiguous. The CDR3 extends over 14 amino acids. The V gene's germline CDR1 is SGHNT and CDR2 YYREEE (reference sequence). The CDR3 loop reads CVSSSSEEGDTQYF. DNA of the CDR3: TGTGTCAGCAGCTCAAGCGAGGAAGGAGATACGCAGTATTTT.

This clonotype is a singleton in its sample. The final CDR3 position lacks the conserved phenylalanine or tryptophan, pointing to a likely read error. The genes are TRBV7-6 and TRBJ2-5; 9 bases match TRBD2. The CDR3 runs to 18 residues. Germline CDR1 and CDR2: SGHVS and FNYEAQ. V was pared by 3 bases and J by 1 base, with 12 bases of the junction left unmatched. CDR3 coding DNA: TGTGCCAGCAGCTTCGCGGGGCCTAGCGGGACCCTCCAAGAGACCCAGTACCTC. Translated, it gives CASSFAGPSGTLQETQYL.

This clonotype was detected only a few times. The genes are TRBV27 and TRBJ2-2, with D perhaps matching TRBD1 (5 bases). The germline V and J ends were trimmed by 2 bases and 4 bases, with 8 bases remaining between them. Germline V gene lookup returns CDR1 MNHEY and CDR2 SMNVEV (reference sequence). There are 14 residues in the CDR3. This CDR3 is CASSLRQGTGELFF. DNA of the CDR3: TGTGCCAGCAGTTTAAGGCAGGGCACCGGGGAGCTGTTTTTT.

This clonotype was counted ten times or more. The rearrangement uses TRBV20-1 and TRBJ1-4, with TRBD1 matching over 7 bases. With 2 bases clipped from V and 7 bases from J, the junction kept 10 bases outside the gene matches. The V gene's germline CDR1 is DFQATT and CDR2 SNEGSKA (reference sequence). The CDR3 runs 15 residues. The CDR3 DNA follows: TGCAGTGCTAGAAGCGCCCGGGACAGCGGTGAAAAACTGTTTTTT. As protein: CSARSARDSGEKLFF.